This is a list of T cell receptor beta chains from one sample in a study of cytomegalovirus exposure and HLA in healthy donors. Measured with immunoSEQ multiplex PCR; TCRdb has only the in-frame clones, and not every one. The sample contains about 120,000 clones, more than 60% of which appear only once. Material: PBMCs. The receptors come from a female donor in good health and CMV-seronegative. Each CDR3 is given with its conserved first and last residue. A D gene is named only where the DNA matches it firmly. Part of the rows lack a size; the others show once, few, many or a class for expanded clones.

size	D	V	J	CDR3	DNA
once	.	TRBV4-3	TRBJ2-7	CASSQERSGAASSYEQYF	TGCGCCAGCAGCCAAGAAAGGTCCGGAGCGGCCAGCTCCTACGAGCAGTACTTC
.	TRBD1	TRBV5-1	TRBJ1-3	CASSSGTGSGNTIYF	TGCGCCAGCAGCTCGGGGACAGGGTCTGGAAACACCATATATTTT
.	.	TRBV18	TRBJ1-1	CASSPVRSTEAFF	TGTGCCAGCTCACCAGTGAGGTCCACTGAAGCTTTCTTT
.	.	TRBV6-5	TRBJ1-2	CASRGETLGSYGYTF	TGTGCCAGCAGGGGAGAAACCCTGGGCTCCTATGGCTACACCTTC
.	.	TRBV27	TRBJ1-1	CASSFLGVGLNTEAFF	TGTGCCAGCAGTTTTCTAGGGGTTGGCTTGAACACTGAAGCTTTCTTT
.	.	TRBV10-2	TRBJ1-2	CASSEERNYGYTF	TGCGCCAGCAGTGAAGAGCGTAACTATGGCTACACCTTC
.	TRBD2	TRBV30	TRBJ2-1	CAWSEASGANYNEQFF	TGTGCCTGGAGTGAGGCTAGCGGGGCCAATTACAATGAGCAGTTCTTC
once	.	TRBV5-1	TRBJ1-1	CASSGTQGSTEAFF	TGCGCCAGCAGCGGAACACAGGGCAGCACTGAAGCTTTCTTT
.	.	TRBV20-1	TRBJ2-1	CSANSGNEQFF	TGCAGTGCCAACTCTGGCAATGAGCAGTTCTTC
.	.	TRBV6-5	TRBJ1-3	CASSYQAGNTIYF	TGTGCCAGCAGTTACCAAGCGGGAAACACCATATATTTT
.	TRBD2	TRBV10-3	TRBJ2-3	CAISGAGNTDTQYF	TGTGCCATCAGTGGAGCGGGGAACACAGATACGCAGTATTTT
.	.	TRBV29-1	TRBJ1-1	CSVTPRQANTEAFF	TGCAGCGTTACTCCCCGACAGGCGAACACTGAAGCTTTCTTT
.	TRBD2	TRBV5-1	TRBJ2-1	CASSIGLAGGNKQFF	TGCGCCAGCAGCATTGGACTAGCGGGGGGCAATAAGCAGTTCTTC
.	.	TRBV19	TRBJ1-1	CASSPRLRTEAFF	TGTGCCAGTAGTCCCCGGTTGAGGACTGAAGCTTTCTTT
.	.	TRBV6-5	TRBJ1-5	CASSYRAGSNQPQHF	TGTGCCAGCAGTTACAGAGCGGGAAGCAATCAGCCCCAGCATTTT
.	.	TRBV9	TRBJ1-1	CASSPRTDSRAEAFF	TGTGCCAGCAGCCCAAGGACAGATAGTCGCGCTGAAGCTTTCTTT
.	TRBD2	TRBV13	TRBJ2-3	CASSLGSLAGGPPSDTQYF	TGTGCCAGCAGCTTAGGGTCGTTGGCGGGGGGGCCGCCTTCAGATACGCAGTATTTT
.	.	TRBV2	TRBJ2-1	CASRGYGGTMDEQFF	TGTGCCAGCAGGGGGTACGGGGGAACAATGGATGAGCAGTTCTTC
.	.	TRBV12-5	TRBJ1-6	CASSLGGGYNSPLHF	TGTGCTAGTAGCCTTGGGGGGGGTTATAATTCACCCCTCCACTTT
.	TRBD2	TRBV11-2	TRBJ2-5	CASSDFAGGETQYF	TGTGCCAGCAGCGATTTCGCGGGGGGAGAGACCCAGTACTTC
.	.	TRBV4-3	TRBJ2-2	CASSQGAGTGELFF	TGCGCCAGCAGCCAAGGAGCAGGAACCGGGGAGCTGTTTTTT
.	.	TRBV5-4	TRBJ1-1	CASSPPGTPMNTEAFF	TGTGCCAGCAGCCCCCCCGGGACACCTATGAACACTGAAGCTTTCTTT
.	.	TRBV6-5	TRBJ1-6	CASSNPQGSPLHF	TGTGCCAGCAGTAACCCTCAGGGTTCACCCCTCCACTTT
.	TRBD1	TRBV2	TRBJ2-7	CASRTGQGVSYEQYF	TGTGCCAGCAGAACGGGACAGGGGGTTTCCTACGAGCAGTACTTC
.	TRBD1	TRBV5-8	TRBJ1-1	CASSPGTGDTNTEAFF	TGTGCCAGCAGCCCCGGGACAGGGGATACGAACACTGAAGCTTTCTTT
few	.	TRBV6-1	TRBJ1-1	CASSSSMNTEAFF	TGTGCCAGCAGTAGCTCGATGAACACTGAAGCTTTCTTT
.	.	TRBV6-1	TRBJ1-5	CASSPGENQPQHF	TGTGCCAGCAGTCCCGGTGAAAATCAGCCCCAGCATTTT